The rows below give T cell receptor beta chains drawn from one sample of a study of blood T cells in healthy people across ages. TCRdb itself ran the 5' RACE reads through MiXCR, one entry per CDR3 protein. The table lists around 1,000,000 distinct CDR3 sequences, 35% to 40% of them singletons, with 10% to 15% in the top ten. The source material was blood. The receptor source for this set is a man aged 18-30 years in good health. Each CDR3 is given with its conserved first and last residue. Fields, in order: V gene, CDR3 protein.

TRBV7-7 CASSLVRWAGKFSGELFF
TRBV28 CASIGSPHTDTQYF
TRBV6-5 CASSQPTGSSYNEQFF
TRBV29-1 CSVEPSGADTQYF
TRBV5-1 CASSLYESPYEQYF
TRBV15 CATSREHADTQYF
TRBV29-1 CSVRAGANTDTQYF
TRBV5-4 CAGSLEAASSGNEQFF
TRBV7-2 CASSPGRTGELFF
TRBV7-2 CASSAFVDNEQFF
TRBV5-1 CASSPGQGRDEAFF
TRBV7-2 CASTGQGGIMNTEAFF
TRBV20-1 CSARTGQYAGNTIYF
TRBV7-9 CAPTGFSGNTIYF
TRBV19 CASSQLGQREAFF
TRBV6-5 CASRPDTLAYEQYF
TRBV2 CASRRQGPSYNEQFF
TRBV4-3 CASARDNTENEKLFF
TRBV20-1 CSAPDSRLAKNIQYF
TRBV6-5 CASTTARETQFF
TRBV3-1 CASSQVPLGTGELFF
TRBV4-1 CASSQDPTLGTQYF
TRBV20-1 CSAPKTGLSNEKLFF
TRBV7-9 CASSPHKGLNTEAFF
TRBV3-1 CASSLGLAGGISTDTQYF
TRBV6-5 CASSYDISAYEQYF
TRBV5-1 CASSDDGSYGYTF
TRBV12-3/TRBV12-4 CASSQRGGGYDEQFF
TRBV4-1 CASSQSSNEQFF
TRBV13 CASSPPTSGVGDTQYF
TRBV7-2 CASRSRDGEKLFF
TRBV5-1 CASRDLKAGGSSYNEQFF
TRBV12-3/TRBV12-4 CASSPGTAFLDGYTF
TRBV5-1 CASSLEGGLRAEAFF
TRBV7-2 CASSLAGKAQHF
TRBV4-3 CASSQDLAGGLLEETQYF
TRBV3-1 CASSQDEVSQHNEQYF
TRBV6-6 CASSYGSSTDTQYF
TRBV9 CASSANQGDEVRDTQYF
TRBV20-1 CSAPGQGADTQYF
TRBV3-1 CASSHRGTDRGTEAFF
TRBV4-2 CASSQAPGLVSPPENIQYF
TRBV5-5 CASSLATSSYNEQFF
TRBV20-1 CSARERGTGNTIYF
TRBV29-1 CSVSGEYTGELFF
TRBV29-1 CSVETAGYGYTF